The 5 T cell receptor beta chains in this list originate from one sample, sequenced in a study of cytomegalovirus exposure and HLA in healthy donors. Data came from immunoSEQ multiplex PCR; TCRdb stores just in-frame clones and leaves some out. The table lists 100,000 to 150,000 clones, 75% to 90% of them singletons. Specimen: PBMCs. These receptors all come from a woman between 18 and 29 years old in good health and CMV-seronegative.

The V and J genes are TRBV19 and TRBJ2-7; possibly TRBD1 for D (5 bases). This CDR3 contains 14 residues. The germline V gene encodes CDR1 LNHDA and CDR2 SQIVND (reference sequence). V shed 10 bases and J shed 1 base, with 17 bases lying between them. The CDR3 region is CATAGQPESYEQYF. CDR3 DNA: TGTGCCACCGCCGGACAACCAGAATCCTACGAGCAGTACTTC.

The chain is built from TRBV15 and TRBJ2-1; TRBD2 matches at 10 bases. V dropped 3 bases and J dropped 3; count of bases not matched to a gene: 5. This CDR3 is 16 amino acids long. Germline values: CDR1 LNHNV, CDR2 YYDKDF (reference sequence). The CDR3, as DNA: TGTGCCACCAGCAGCAAGCGGGAGGGTGGCTACAATGAGCAGTTCTTC. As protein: CATSSKREGGYNEQFF. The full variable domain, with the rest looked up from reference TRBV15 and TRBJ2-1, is DAMVIQNPRYQVTQFGKPVTLSCSQTLNHNVMYWYQQKSSQAPKLLFHYYDKDFNNEADTPDNFQSRRPNTSFCFLDIRSPGLGDTAMYLCATSSKREGGYNEQFFGPGTRLTVL.

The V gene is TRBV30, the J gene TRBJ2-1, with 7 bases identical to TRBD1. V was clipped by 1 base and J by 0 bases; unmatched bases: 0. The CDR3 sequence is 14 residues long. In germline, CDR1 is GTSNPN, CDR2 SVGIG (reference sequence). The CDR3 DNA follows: TGTGCCTGGAGTGAGGGGGCCTCCTACAATGAGCAGTTCTTC. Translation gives CAWSEGASYNEQFF.

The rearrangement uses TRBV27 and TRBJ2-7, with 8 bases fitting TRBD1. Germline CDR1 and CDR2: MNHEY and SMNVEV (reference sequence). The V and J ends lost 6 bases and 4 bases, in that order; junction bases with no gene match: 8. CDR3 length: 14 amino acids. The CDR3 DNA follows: TGTGCCAGCAGAGACGGACAGGGAGTGTACGAGCAGTACTTC. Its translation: CASRDGQGVYEQYF.

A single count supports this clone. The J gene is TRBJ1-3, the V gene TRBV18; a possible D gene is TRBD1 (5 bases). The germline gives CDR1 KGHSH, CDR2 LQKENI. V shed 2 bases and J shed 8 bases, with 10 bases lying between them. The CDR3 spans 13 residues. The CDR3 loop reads CASSPERGHTIYF. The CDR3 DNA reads TGTGCCAGCTCACCAGAAAGGGGTCACACCATATATTTT. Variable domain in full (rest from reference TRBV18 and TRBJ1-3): NAGVMQNPRHLVRRRGQEARLRCSPMKGHSHVYWYRQLPEEGLKFMVYLQKENIIDESGMPKERFSAEFPKEGPSILRIQQVVRGDSAAYFCASSPERGHTIYFGEGSWLTVV.